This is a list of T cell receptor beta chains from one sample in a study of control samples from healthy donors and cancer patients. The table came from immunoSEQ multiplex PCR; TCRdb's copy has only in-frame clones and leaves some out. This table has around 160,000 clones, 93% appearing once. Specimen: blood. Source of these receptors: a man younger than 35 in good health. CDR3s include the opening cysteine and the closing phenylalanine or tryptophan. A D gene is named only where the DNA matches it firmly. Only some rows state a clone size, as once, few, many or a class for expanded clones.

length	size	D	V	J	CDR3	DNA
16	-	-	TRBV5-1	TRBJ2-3	CASLREPQGRTDTQYF	TGCGCCAGCCTGCGAGAGCCCCAGGGACGGACAGATACGCAGTATTTT
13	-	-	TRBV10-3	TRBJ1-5	CAISAFGNQPQHF	TGTGCCATCAGTGCATTCGGCAATCAGCCCCAGCATTTT
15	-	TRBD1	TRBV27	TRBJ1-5	CASSSLDREGQPQHF	TGTGCCAGCAGTTCCTTGGACAGGGAAGGTCAGCCCCAGCATTTT
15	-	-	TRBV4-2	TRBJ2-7	CASSKSGGSSYEQYF	TGTGCCAGCAGTAAAAGCGGTGGATCGTCCTACGAGCAGTACTTC
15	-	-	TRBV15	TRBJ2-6	CATSIGGRGANVLTF	TGTGCCACCAGCATCGGAGGTCGGGGGGCCAACGTCCTGACTTTC
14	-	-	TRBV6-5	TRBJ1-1	CASSYSGRNTEAFF	TGTGCCAGCAGTTATTCGGGTCGGAACACTGAAGCTTTCTTT
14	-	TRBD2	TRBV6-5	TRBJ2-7	CASSSGLVVSEQYF	TGTGCCAGCAGTTCGGGACTAGTAGTCTCCGAGCAGTACTTC
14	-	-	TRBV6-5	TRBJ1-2	CAISVGLINYGYTF	TGTGCCATCTCAGTGGGGCTCATTAACTATGGCTACACCTTC
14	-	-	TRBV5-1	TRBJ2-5	CASSLPQGGETQYF	TGCGCCAGCAGCTTGCCGCAGGGCGGAGAGACCCAGTACTTC
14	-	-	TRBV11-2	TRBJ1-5	CASSSYGGTQPQHF	TGTGCCAGCAGCTCCTACGGGGGAACTCAGCCCCAGCATTTT
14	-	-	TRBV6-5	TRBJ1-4	CASSRRPQGEKLFF	TGTGCCAGCAGCCGAAGACCACAGGGTGAAAAACTGTTTTTT
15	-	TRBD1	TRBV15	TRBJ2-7	CATSPRSTGGTEQYF	TGTGCCACCAGCCCCCGCTCGACAGGGGGGACCGAGCAGTACTTC
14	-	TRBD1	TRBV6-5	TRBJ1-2	CASRSARDRYGYTF	TGTGCCAGCAGGAGCGCCCGGGACAGATATGGCTACACCTTC
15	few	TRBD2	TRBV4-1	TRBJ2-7	CASSQVLADTYEQYF	TGCGCCAGCAGCCAAGTCCTAGCGGACACCTACGAGCAGTACTTC
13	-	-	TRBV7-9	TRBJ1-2	CASSLATSYGYTF	TGTGCCAGCAGCTTAGCCACCTCATATGGCTACACCTTC
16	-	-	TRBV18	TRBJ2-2	CASSPPGQEVNGELFF	TGTGCCAGCTCACCACCAGGGCAGGAGGTTAACGGGGAGCTGTTTTTT
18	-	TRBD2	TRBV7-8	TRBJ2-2	CASSLGTSGARRTGELFF	TGTGCCAGCAGCTTGGGGACTAGCGGGGCGCGGAGGACCGGGGAGCTGTTTTTT
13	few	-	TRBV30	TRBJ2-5	CAWSVPYQETQYF	TGTGCCTGGAGTGTACCATACCAAGAGACCCAGTACTTC